Below, 18 T cell receptor beta chains from the same sample are listed, as sequenced in a study of T cells in Graves' hyperthyroidism and ophthalmopathy. Researchers amplified the TCR beta CDR3 regions from RNA transcripts. RT-PCR in the first round (using the HTBI primer set) targeted the TCR CDR3. TCRdb re-derived calls from the multiplex PCR reads in MiXCR, one entry per CDR3 protein. This table has a few hundred thousand distinct CDR3 sequences, about 15% appearing once. Sequencing input: blood. The receptors were gathered from a young woman with Graves' hyperthyroidism.

This clonotype was detected a few times. This chain uses TRBV20-1 with TRBJ1-2; perhaps TRBD1 as D (5 bases). Between the trimmed V and J ends, which lost 5 bases and 7 bases, there was a span of 17 bases. Germline loops: CDR1 DFQATT, CDR2 SNEGSKA (reference sequence). The length of the CDR3 is 13 residues. The CDR3 here is CSALSGGLSGYTF. Written as DNA, the CDR3 is TGCAGTGCTCTCTCGGGGGGGTTATCTGGCTACACCTTC.

This clonotype has at least ten counts. The chain is built from TRBV5-1 and TRBJ1-1; possibly TRBD1 for D (5 bases). The CDR3 runs 14 residues. Germline CDR1 is SGHRS and CDR2 is YFSETQ. V dropped 4 bases and J dropped 3 bases, with 13 bases sitting between them. CDR3 region: CASSRGGEDTEAFF. The CDR3 DNA is TGCGCCAGCAGCCGTGGGGGGGAGGACACTGAAGCTTTCTTT.

To note about this clonotype: A junction end diverges from the germline sequence, so it may reflect a read error. The CDR3 here is CASSRPDTDAQYF. Written as DNA, the CDR3 is TGTGCCAGCAGCCGGCCGGACACAGATGCGCAGTATTTT. The gene calls are TRBV5-4 and TRBJ2-3, with D possibly being TRBD1 (5 bases). Germline V gene sequence: CDR1 SGHNT, CDR2 YYREEE (reference sequence). The CDR3 consists of 13 residues.

The chain recombines TRBV10-2 with TRBJ1-4; maybe TRBD1 (5 bases). Deletions cut 7 bases from V and 3 bases from J, with 12 bases between. Germline V lookup: CDR1 WSHSY, CDR2 SAAADI. CDR3 size: 14 residues. The DNA of the CDR3 is TGCGCCAGCAAATTGGGACGGTCTAATGAAAAACTGTTTTTT. This sequence encodes CASKLGRSNEKLFF.

The chain links TRBV6-1 to TRBJ2-2; 14 positions agree with TRBD2. In germline, CDR1 is MNHNS, CDR2 SASEGT. With V trimmed by 5 bases and J by 6 bases, 8 bases remained unmatched. The CDR3 consists of 17 residues. CDR3 in amino acids: CASSHPGLAGVSGELFF. CDR3 nucleotide sequence: TGTGCCAGCAGTCATCCGGGACTAGCGGGAGTTTCCGGGGAGCTGTTTTTT.

This clonotype was seen at least ten times. The rearrangement links TRBV30 to TRBJ2-7, with D possibly matching TRBD1 (5 bases). The germline V and J ends were trimmed by 4 bases and 1 base, with 11 bases remaining between them. The CDR3 covers 13 residues. Germline loops: CDR1 GTSNPN, CDR2 SVGIG (reference sequence). The CDR3 coding sequence is TGTGCCTGGACTCCTCGACAGTCCTACGAGCAGTACTTC. Translating it yields CAWTPRQSYEQYF.

This clonotype appeared many times. The chain is built from TRBV28 and TRBJ2-2; 7 positions agree with TRBD1. This CDR3 spans 14 amino acids. Germline CDR1 reads MDHEN; CDR2 reads SYDVKM. Trimming removed 6 bases from V and 4 bases from J; junction bases left unmatched: 5. DNA of the CDR3: TGTGCCAGCAGGAGTTCAGGGGGCACCGGGGAGCTGTTTTTT. It encodes CASRSSGGTGELFF.

Comment on this clonotype: One end of the junction varies from germline; a read error may be responsible. The chain employs TRBV11-2 and TRBJ2-1, with 12 bases matching TRBD2. The CDR3 length is 16 residues. CDR1 is SGHAT and CDR2 is FQNNGV in the germline V gene. The CDR3 DNA is TGTACCAGCAGCTCCCGGACTAGCGGGATATGGAATGAGCAGTTCTTC. It specifies CTSSSRTSGIWNEQFF. Using reference TRBV11-2 and TRBJ2-1 for the parts outside the CDR3, the full variable domain is EAGVAQSPRYKIIEKRQSVAFWCNPISGHATLYWYQQILGQGPKLLIQFQNNGVVDDSQLPKDRFSAERLKGVDSTLKIQPAKLEDSAVYLCTSSSRTSGIWNEQFFGPGTRLTVL.

The chain links TRBV3-1 to TRBJ2-7; 10 bases fit TRBD2. Trimming took 1 base from V and 3 from J; bases not matched to a gene: 12. The CDR3 is 18 amino acids. In germline, CDR1 is LGHDT, CDR2 YNNKEL (reference sequence). CDR3 nucleotide sequence: TGTGCCAGCAGCCAAGCGCTAGCGGGGGACTGGAGGGGCTACGAGCAGTACTTC. It encodes CASSQALAGDWRGYEQYF.

This clonotype was found a few times. The chain joins TRBV15 to TRBJ2-5; 9 bases agree with TRBD2. V dropped 1 base and J dropped 4; count of bases not matched to a gene: 7. From germline, CDR1 is LNHNV and CDR2 YYDKDF (reference sequence). The CDR3 sequence is 16 residues long. The CDR3: CATSRGYSGSGETQYF. CDR3 DNA: TGTGCCACCAGCAGAGGATATAGCGGGAGCGGAGAGACCCAGTACTTC.

The rearrangement joins TRBV14 to TRBJ2-6; 10 bases are shared with TRBD1. Trimming at V came to 3 bases and at J to 0 bases, leaving 8 bases not matched to a gene. This CDR3 has 19 amino acids. Germline lookup yields CDR1 SGHDN and CDR2 FVKESK. In DNA form, the CDR3 reads TGTGCCAGCAGCCAGCTCCCGGGACAGGGGCCCTCTGGGGCCAACGTCCTGACTTTC. It codes for CASSQLPGQGPSGANVLTF.

This clonotype came up a few times. V gene TRBV28 combines with J gene TRBJ1-2; D call uncertain. V lost 5 bases to trimming and J lost 0 bases, with 10 bases between them. Germline CDR1 reads MDHEN; CDR2 reads SYDVKM. The CDR3 length is 14 residues. Written as DNA, the CDR3 is TGTGCCAGCAGTCCCCATTCTCCTAACTATGGCTACACCTTC. Translation gives CASSPHSPNYGYTF.

The chain carries TRBV5-1 and TRBJ2-4; D is possibly TRBD1 or TRBD2 (6 bases each). In germline, CDR1 is SGHRS, CDR2 YFSETQ. V was trimmed by 3 bases and J by 0 bases, leaving 13 bases between them. CDR3 length: 16 residues. The CDR3 coding sequence is TGCGCCAGCAGCTCACAGGGAGGACGAGCCAAAAACATTCAGTACTTC. It codes for CASSSQGGRAKNIQYF.

V is TRBV9 and J is TRBJ2-1, with 9 bases identical to TRBD1. With 5 bases clipped from V and 6 bases from J, the junction kept 9 bases outside the gene matches. From germline, CDR1 is SGDLS and CDR2 YYNGEE. The CDR3 length is 15 residues. The CDR3 protein is CASRQGTGLFNEQFF. Here the CDR3 DNA reads TGTGCCAGCAGACAAGGGACAGGGTTATTCAATGAGCAGTTCTTC.

This clonotype has at least ten counts. The V and J genes are TRBV7-2 and TRBJ2-5; D gene unclear. The germline gives CDR1 SGHTA, CDR2 FQGNSA. This CDR3 is 14 amino acids long. V lost 4 bases to trimming and J lost 7 bases, with 16 bases between them. This CDR3 is CASSSGASSTTQYF. DNA for the CDR3: TGTGCCAGCAGCTCAGGAGCTAGTTCGACGACCCAGTACTTC.

The chain uses TRBV9 and TRBJ2-3; D possibly corresponds to TRBD2 (7 bases). V lost 3 bases and J lost 3, with 14 bases in between. The CDR3 is 15 amino acids. Germline V CDR1 and CDR2: SGDLS, YYNGEE. CDR3 nucleotides: TGTGCCAGCAGCGGGATAGGGAGGGGGACAGATACGCAGTATTTT. Translation gives CASSGIGRGTDTQYF.

As concerns this clonotype: This may be a read error, as it is one base from a much larger clone. As DNA, the CDR3 is TGTGCCGGCAGTTTTGCACTGAACTACGAGCAGTACTTC. It is translated as CAGSFALNYEQYF. The rearrangement links TRBV27 to TRBJ2-7; no firm D call. The CDR3 covers 13 residues. The germline gives CDR1 MNHEY, CDR2 SMNVEV (reference sequence).

The chain combines TRBV30 with TRBJ1-2; TRBD1 agrees at 8 bases. The CDR3 totals 16 residues. Germline CDR1 is GTSNPN and CDR2 is SVGIG (reference sequence). The junction had 12 bases not matched to a gene; V was cut back by 2 bases and J by 4 bases. The CDR3 region has the DNA TGTGCCTGGAGTACTCCCGGACAGGGAAGGGCCTATGGCTACACCTTC. It yields the protein CAWSTPGQGRAYGYTF. Looking up the rest from reference TRBV30 and TRBJ1-2 gives the full variable domain: SQTIHQWPATLVQPVGSPLSLECTVEGTSNPNLYWYRQAAGRGLQLLFYSVGIGQISSEVPQNLSASRPQDRQFILSSKKLLLSDSGFYLCAWSTPGQGRAYGYTFGSGTRLTVV.